The rows below give T cell receptor beta chains drawn from one sample of a study of blood T cell repertoires in COVID-19. Repertoires were generated with immunoSEQ multiplex PCR, while TCRdb's copy carries only in-frame clones and drops some. Among about 190,000 clones, about nine tenths were seen once, and the ten largest hold around 1.1%. Sequencing was carried out using peripheral blood. These receptors came from a man younger than 40 with acute or convalescent COVID-19. Both conserved end residues are part of each CDR3.

TRBV3-1/TRBV3-2,TRBJ1-3,CASSFGQGANTIYF
TRBV3-1/TRBV3-2,TRBJ2-2,CASSQPLTGNTGELFF
TRBV19,TRBJ2-2,CASISGGNTGELFF
TRBV5-5,TRBJ1-2,CASSAWTGGGGYTF
TRBV3-1/TRBV3-2,TRBJ2-1,CASSQQGLYNEQFF
TRBV3-1/TRBV3-2,TRBJ1-2,CASSQAQVPGYGYTF
TRBV30,TRBJ1-4,CAWSVSGVLGKLFF
TRBV6-5,TRBJ2-2,CASGPQGARARELFF
TRBV9,TRBJ2-2,CASSGRQGPNTGELFF
TRBV7-2,TRBJ2-7,CASSSIQGNEQYF
TRBV12-3/TRBV12-4,TRBJ1-6,CASGLYNSPLHF
TRBV11-1,TRBJ2-3,CASSLLTGGRTDTQYF
TRBV6-5,TRBJ1-3,CASRRTRGSGNTIYF
TRBV9,TRBJ1-6,CASSANPVNSPLHF
TRBV24-1,TRBJ2-3,CATSTGGLTDTQYF
TRBV5-6,TRBJ1-1,CASSYSGEAFF
TRBV5-1,TRBJ1-2,CASSARKTNYGYTF
TRBV9,TRBJ2-2,CASSVSGGNGELFF
TRBV19,TRBJ1-6,CASSTQGNNSPLHF
TRBV20-1,TRBJ1-2,CSASHTGTTFGYTF
TRBV6-1,TRBJ1-2,CASSDRTGGNYGYTF
TRBV29-1,TRBJ1-6,CSVQGSSNSPLHF
TRBV6-1,TRBJ1-6,CASSFLGGNSPLHF
TRBV19,TRBJ2-7,CASSKADQASYEQYF
TRBV5-1,TRBJ2-5,CASSLALTGKETQYF
TRBV7-8,TRBJ2-2,CASSFSGGLNTGELFF
TRBV7-9,TRBJ2-3,CASSLGQGPTDTQYF
TRBV18,TRBJ1-2,CASSPSGTGAVRGYTF
TRBV27,TRBJ1-4,CASSLTGGWDEKLFF
TRBV11-3,TRBJ2-3,CASGPSGTDTQYF
TRBV28,TRBJ1-2,CASSLGQGIYGYTF
TRBV10-3,TRBJ2-5,CAISEDKYDSQETQYF
TRBV6-1,TRBJ1-2,CASSEFTAQARYTF
TRBV20-1,TRBJ1-5,CSASRTGLQPQHF
TRBV10-1,TRBJ2-3,CASASGRAADTQYF
TRBV28,TRBJ1-6,CASSSIHNSPLHF
TRBV5-6,TRBJ1-5,CASSLGQGSQHF
TRBV5-1,TRBJ2-3,CASSPSAYSTDTQYF
TRBV5-1,TRBJ1-6,CASSLEAGKGSPLHF
TRBV9,TRBJ2-3,CASSPQVAGDTQYF
TRBV6-1,TRBJ1-2,CASSEALRGSLMGYTF
TRBV11-2,TRBJ1-5,CASSPSPGTGVQPQHF
TRBV7-3,TRBJ2-2,CASSQGQGNTGELFF